The source of this T cell receptor beta chain is a study of T cells expressing NK-cell markers (dated by TCRdb to 2020 to 2022). For the study in its entirety: Under 10 donors provided sorted CD3+CD56+NKG2C+, CD3+CD56+NKG2C- and CD3+CD56-NKG2C+ T-cell subsets, whose TCR beta-chain repertoires were profiled. Among the eight sequenced donors, seven were HCMV-seropositive and one was HCMV-seronegative. The eight sequenced donors were randomly selected healthy volunteers, three men and five women. Illumina HiSeq 2000/2500, MiSeq or NextSeq was used to sequence libraries as 2 x 150 bp reads.

HCMV serostatus was determined by detecting HCMV-specific IgG in serum with a commercial ELISA kit. Ficoll density gradient centrifugation was used to isolate peripheral blood mononuclear cells from blood. TCRdb records Illumina HiSeq 2000 as the sequencer. 5'RACE template switching, by which a universal primer site and unique molecular identifiers were added, was used to make TCR beta cDNA libraries. Priming for cDNA synthesis came from the TCR beta constant segment, and two successive PCR amplification steps followed. The study's processing was this. MIGEC was used to demultiplex reads and group the reads by UMI, and MiTCR was used to assemble and quantify clonotypes. To remove erroneous sequences, TCR cDNA sequences were retained only when supported by two or more reads. The tcR package was used for downstream repertoire analysis, and clonotypes were matched between fractions using CDR3 nucleotide sequence together with V segment. VDJmatch was used to annotate antigen specificity against VDJdb, with one amino acid substitution in CDR3 allowed. TCRdb reanalyzed the reads, keeping one entry per CDR3 protein sequence and omitting DNA. TCRdb, not the original authors, processed these V and J calls. In this sample's table one finds 350,000 to 500,000 distinct CDR3 sequences. Together, the top ten hold approximately 7% of the sample.

Details on this clonotype: Its antigen is currently not known.

Results and caveats for the whole study, not just this receptor: Whether the expanded NKG2C-expressing T cell clones were specific for HCMV antigens remained unclear. In six donors, the dominant CD3+CD56+NKG2C+ clonotypes were found to rank among the top 10 CD8+ clonotypes and to make up about 1.0-7.5% of CD8+ T cells. Those dominant clonotypes were again the most abundant among CD3+CD56-NKG2C+ cells in a few donors, at about 25-60.1%.

Sequenced sample: blood T cells: a sorted CD56 or NKG2C T cell subset, CD4+ or CD8+ T cells, or bulk PBMC T cells (not recorded which). The receptor was isolated from a woman aged 18-70 years in good health.

This receptor carries the CDR3 CASSWDTATNEKLFF. The V and J segments used are TRBV7-9 and TRBJ1-4; TCRdb calls TRBD1, which cannot be checked without DNA. The germline V gene (reference sequence) gives CDR1 as SEHNR and CDR2 as FQNEAQ. The CDR3 contains 15 residues, cysteine and phenylalanine counted. No DNA sequence was recorded.